The T cell receptor beta chain under discussion was sequenced for a study of TIL therapy for anti-PD-1-resistant metastatic lung cancer. Study background: Tumors had a median PD-L1 proportion score of 4.5% to 7%. The study, taken as a whole, reports: Treatment-naive, never-smoker and oncogene-addicted patients were overrepresented in this highly selected cohort. TIL cultures after expansion showed higher clonality and lower diversity than baseline tumor (median 6% vs 31%).

Time point given: pre-treatment sample, taken before nivolumab and TIL therapy. Most excised metastases sampled were pleural nodules or supraclavicular lymph nodes. Only a few counts were recorded for this clone. The antigen remains undetermined. Sequencing used immunoSEQ v3. Here immunoSEQ multiplex PCR was the method, and the copy in TCRdb shows in-frame clones only, minus some. The data hold approximately 97,000 clones, with just over 65% observed a single time. The germline CDR1 and CDR2 sequences are MNHEY and SVGEGT. This CDR3 has 14 residues. With 5 bases clipped from V and 10 bases from J, the junction kept 8 bases outside the gene matches.

The clonotype was recovered from a person aged 30 to 80 with non-small cell lung cancer. The chain combines TRBV6-2 or TRBV6-3 with TRBJ1-6; TRBD1 matches 7 bases. This specimen was tumor tissue, taken at baseline. The DNA for the CDR3 is TGTGCCAGCAGTACCATCGGGACAGACTCACCCCTCCACTTT. It codes for CASSTIGTDSPLHF.